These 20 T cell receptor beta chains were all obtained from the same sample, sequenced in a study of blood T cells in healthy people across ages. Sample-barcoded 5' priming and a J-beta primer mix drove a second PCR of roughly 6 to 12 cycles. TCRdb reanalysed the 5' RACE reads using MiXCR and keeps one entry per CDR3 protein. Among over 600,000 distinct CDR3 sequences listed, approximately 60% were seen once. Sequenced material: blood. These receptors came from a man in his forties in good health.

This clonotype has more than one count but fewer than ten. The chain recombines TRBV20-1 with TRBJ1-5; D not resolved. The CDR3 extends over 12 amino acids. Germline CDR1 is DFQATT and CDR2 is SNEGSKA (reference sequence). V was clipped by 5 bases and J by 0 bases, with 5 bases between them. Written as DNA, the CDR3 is TGCAGTGCTGGAGCTAGCAATCAGCCCCAGCATTTT. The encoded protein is CSAGASNQPQHF.

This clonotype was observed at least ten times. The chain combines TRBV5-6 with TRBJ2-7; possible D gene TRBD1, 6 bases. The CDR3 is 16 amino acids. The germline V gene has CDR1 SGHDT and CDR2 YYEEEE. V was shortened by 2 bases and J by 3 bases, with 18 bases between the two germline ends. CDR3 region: CASSFSLRDTDYEQYF. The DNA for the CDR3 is TGTGCCAGCAGCTTCTCTCTCCGGGACACAGACTACGAGCAGTACTTC.

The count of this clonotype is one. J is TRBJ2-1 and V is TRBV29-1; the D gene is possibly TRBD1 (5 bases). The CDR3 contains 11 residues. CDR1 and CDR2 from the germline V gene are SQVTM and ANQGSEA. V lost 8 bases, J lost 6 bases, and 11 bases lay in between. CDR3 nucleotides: TGCAGCAACTACCAGGGCAATGAGCAGTTCTTC. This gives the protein CSNYQGNEQFF.

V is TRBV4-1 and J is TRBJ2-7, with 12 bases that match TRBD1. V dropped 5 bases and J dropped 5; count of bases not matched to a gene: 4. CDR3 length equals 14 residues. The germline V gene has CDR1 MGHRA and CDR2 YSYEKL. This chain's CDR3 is CASSNRDRGHEQYF. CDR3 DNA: TGCGCCAGCAGCAACCGGGACAGGGGGCACGAGCAGTACTTC.

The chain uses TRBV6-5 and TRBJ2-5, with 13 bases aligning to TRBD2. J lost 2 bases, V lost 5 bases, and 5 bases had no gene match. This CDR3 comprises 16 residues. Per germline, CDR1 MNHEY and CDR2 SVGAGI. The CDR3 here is CASSLQLAGGQETQYF. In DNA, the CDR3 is TGTGCCAGCAGTCTGCAACTAGCGGGGGGGCAAGAGACCCAGTACTTC.

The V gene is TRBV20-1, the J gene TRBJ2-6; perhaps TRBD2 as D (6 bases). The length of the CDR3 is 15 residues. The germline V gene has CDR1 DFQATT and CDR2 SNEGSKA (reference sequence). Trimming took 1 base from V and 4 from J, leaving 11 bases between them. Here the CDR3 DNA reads TGCAGTGCTAGAGTCGGCGGGATCGGGGCCAACGTCCTGACTTTC. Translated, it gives CSARVGGIGANVLTF.

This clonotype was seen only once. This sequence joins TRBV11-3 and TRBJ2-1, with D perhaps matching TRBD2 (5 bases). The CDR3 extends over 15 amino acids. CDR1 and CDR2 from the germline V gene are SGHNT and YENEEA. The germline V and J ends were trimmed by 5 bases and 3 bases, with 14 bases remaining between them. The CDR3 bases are TGTGCCAGCAGCCCAACCCCTGGAGGCTACAATGAGCAGTTCTTC. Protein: CASSPTPGGYNEQFF.

CDR3 DNA sequence: TGTGCCAGCAGCTCCGCGGGACTAGTTACGTACGAGCAGTACTTC. It codes for CASSSAGLVTYEQYF. The gene calls are TRBV11-2 and TRBJ2-7, with TRBD2 identical over 8 bases. The V gene end was trimmed by 4 bases and the J gene end by 4 bases; junction bases not matched to a gene: 9. The CDR3 spans 15 residues. Germline CDR1 is SGHAT and CDR2 is FQNNGV.

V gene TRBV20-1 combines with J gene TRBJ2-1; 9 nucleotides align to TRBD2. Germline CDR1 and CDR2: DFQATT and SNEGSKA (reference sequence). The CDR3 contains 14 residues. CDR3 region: CTIGAGGPFNEQFF. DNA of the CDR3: TGCACTATAGGGGCGGGAGGGCCTTTCAATGAGCAGTTCTTC.

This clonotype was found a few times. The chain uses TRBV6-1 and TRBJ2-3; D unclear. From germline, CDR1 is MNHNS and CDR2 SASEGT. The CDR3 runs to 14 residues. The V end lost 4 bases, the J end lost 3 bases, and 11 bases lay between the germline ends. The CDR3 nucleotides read TGTGCCAGCAGTGTCGCGGCCCGAACAGATACGCAGTATTTT. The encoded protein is CASSVAARTDTQYF.

The CDR3 DNA reads as TGTGCCAGCAGCCCTGGGGGGAAAGACACCTTC. Protein: CASSPGGKDTF. The chain recombines TRBV9 with TRBJ1-2, with a possible D match to TRBD1 (5 bases). This CDR3 contains 11 residues. Trimming removed 4 bases at V and 12 bases at J, with 13 bases between. Germline CDR1 and CDR2: SGDLS and YYNGEE.

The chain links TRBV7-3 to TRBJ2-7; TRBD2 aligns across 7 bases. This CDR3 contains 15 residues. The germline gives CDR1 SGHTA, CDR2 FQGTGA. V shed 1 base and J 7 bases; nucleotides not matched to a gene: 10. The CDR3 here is CASSLIKFLADEQYF. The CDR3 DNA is TGTGCCAGCAGCTTAATAAAGTTCCTAGCGGATGAGCAGTACTTC.

CDR3 DNA: TGCGCCAGCAGCCGGGAGATGACAGGGCTTTTTGAGGATCAGCCCCAGCATTTT. Translated: CASSREMTGLFEDQPQHF. The chain joins TRBV4-1 to TRBJ1-5; 7 bases are a match to TRBD1. With V trimmed by 4 bases and J by 5 bases, 17 bases remained unmatched. Germline CDR1 MGHRA, CDR2 YSYEKL. The CDR3 consists of 18 residues.

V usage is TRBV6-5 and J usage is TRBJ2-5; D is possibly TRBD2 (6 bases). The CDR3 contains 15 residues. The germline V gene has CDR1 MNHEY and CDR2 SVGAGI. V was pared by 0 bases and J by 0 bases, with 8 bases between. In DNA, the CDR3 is TGTGCCAGCAGTTACTCGGCGGGACACCAAGAGACCCAGTACTTC. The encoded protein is CASSYSAGHQETQYF.

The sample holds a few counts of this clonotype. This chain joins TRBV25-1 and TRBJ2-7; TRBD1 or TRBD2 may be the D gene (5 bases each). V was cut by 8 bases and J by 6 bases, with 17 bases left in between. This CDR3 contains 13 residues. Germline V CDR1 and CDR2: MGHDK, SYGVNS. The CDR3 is CASWGDEGLEQYF. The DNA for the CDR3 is TGTGCCAGCTGGGGTGATGAGGGGCTCGAGCAGTACTTC.

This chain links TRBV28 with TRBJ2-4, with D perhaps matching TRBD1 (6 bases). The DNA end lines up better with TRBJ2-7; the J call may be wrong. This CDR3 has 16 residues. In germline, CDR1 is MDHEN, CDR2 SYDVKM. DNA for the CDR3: TGTGCCAGCAGTTTGGGAACAGGGTCTCCGACCTACGAGCAGTACTTC. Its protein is CASSLGTGSPTYEQYF.

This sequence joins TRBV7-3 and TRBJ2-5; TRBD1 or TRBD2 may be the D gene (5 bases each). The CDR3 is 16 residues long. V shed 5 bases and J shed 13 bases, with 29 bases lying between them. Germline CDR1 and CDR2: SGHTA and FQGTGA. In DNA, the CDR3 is TGTGCCAGCAGCATCCCGGTCGGGGCTAAAACCATTAAGGGGTACTTC. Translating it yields CASSIPVGAKTIKGYF.

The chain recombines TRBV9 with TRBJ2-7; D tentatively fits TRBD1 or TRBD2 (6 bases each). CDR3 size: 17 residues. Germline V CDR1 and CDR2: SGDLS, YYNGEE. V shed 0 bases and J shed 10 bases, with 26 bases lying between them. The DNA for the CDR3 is TGTGCCAGCAGCGTAGGGGGGGCCGGGTACCACCAAGAGGCCCAGTACTTC. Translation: CASSVGGAGYHQEAQYF.

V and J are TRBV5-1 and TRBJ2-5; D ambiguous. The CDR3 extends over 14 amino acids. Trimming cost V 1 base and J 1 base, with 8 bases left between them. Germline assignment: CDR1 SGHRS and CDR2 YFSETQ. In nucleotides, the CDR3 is TGCGCCAGCAGCTTGTTACAGCTCCAAGAGACCCAGTACTTC. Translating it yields CASSLLQLQETQYF.

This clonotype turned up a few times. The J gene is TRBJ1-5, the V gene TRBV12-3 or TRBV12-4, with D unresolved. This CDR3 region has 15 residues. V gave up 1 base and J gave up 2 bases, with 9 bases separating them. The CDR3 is CASSLGQVGNQPQHF. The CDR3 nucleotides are TGTGCCAGCAGTTTAGGGCAGGTAGGCAATCAGCCCCAGCATTTT.